The 22 T cell receptor beta chains below were found in one sample sequenced in a study of T cell repertoires in cytomegalovirus infection. TCRdb called the reads again in MiXCR, with one record for every CDR3 protein. This table holds 450,000 to 600,000 distinct CDR3 sequences, more than 30% found once. No antigens are known for them. The specimen comprised cultured PBMCs, sampled from culture after CMV antigen stimulation. These receptors came from a human donor in good health (CMV status not recorded). Some clones in this sample may be carry-over from other donors' samples.

This clonotype appeared many times. CDR3 residues: CASSFRQGGSEKLFF. DNA of the CDR3: TGTGCCAGCAGCTTCAGACAGGGCGGGAGTGAAAAACTGTTTTTT. The chain is built from TRBV11-2 and TRBJ1-4; TRBD1 aligns across 7 bases. Germline V gives CDR1 SGHAT, CDR2 FQNNGV. The CDR3 loop spans 15 amino acids. With V trimmed by 3 bases and J by 7 bases, 8 bases remained unmatched.

This clonotype was counted only a few times. This chain links TRBV9 with TRBJ2-1; D may match TRBD1 or TRBD2 (5 bases each). Germline CDR1 is SGDLS and CDR2 is YYNGEE. The ends were cut back, 0 bases at V and 8 bases at J, with 18 bases in the middle. There are 16 residues in the CDR3. Here the CDR3 DNA reads TGTGCCAGCAGCGTAGACGAGGGGAGACCGGGTGATGAGCAGTTCTTC. Protein sequence: CASSVDEGRPGDEQFF. Supplemented by reference TRBV9 and TRBJ2-1, the full variable domain reads DSGVTQTPKHLITATGQRVTLRCSPRSGDLSVYWYQQSLDQGLQFLIQYYNGEERAKGNILERFSAQQFPDLHSELNLSSLELGDSALYFCASSVDEGRPGDEQFFGPGTRLTVL.

The chain employs TRBV28 and TRBJ1-1; D perhaps matches TRBD1 (6 bases). From germline, CDR1 is MDHEN and CDR2 SYDVKM. With 6 bases removed from V and 1 base from J, the gap between germline ends came to 18 bases. This CDR3 is built from 16 residues. The chain's CDR3 is CASSPADDRQNTEAFF. The CDR3 coding sequence is TGTGCCAGCAGCCCCGCGGATGACAGGCAGAACACTGAAGCTTTCTTT.

V usage is TRBV27 and J usage is TRBJ2-5; perhaps TRBD2 as D (5 bases). In germline, CDR1 is MNHEY, CDR2 SMNVEV (reference sequence). Trimming pared 6 bases from V and 5 bases from J, leaving 19 bases between. The CDR3 length is 15 residues. The CDR3 nucleotides are TGTGCCAGCAGGGGATGGTCCGGGCCGGGGGAGACCCAGTACTTC. It specifies CASRGWSGPGETQYF.

The chain has TRBV11-3 and TRBJ2-1, with TRBD2 identical over 8 bases. V trimming: 5 bases; J trimming: 6 bases; junction bases outside the gene matches: 12. CDR1 is SGHNT and CDR2 is YENEEA in the germline V gene. This CDR3 comprises 16 residues. In nucleotides, the CDR3 is TGTGCCAGCAGCACCTTAGCGGGAAAAGCGGGCAATGAGCAGTTCTTC. This encodes CASSTLAGKAGNEQFF.

J is TRBJ1-3 and V is TRBV7-6, with TRBD1 as a possible D gene (6 bases). Germline lookup yields CDR1 SGHVS and CDR2 FNYEAQ. The germline V and J ends were trimmed by 2 bases and 0 bases, with 14 bases remaining between them. The CDR3 length is 17 residues. Here the CDR3 reads CASSLLGAPISGNTIYF. CDR3 sequence (DNA): TGTGCCAGCAGCTTATTGGGGGCCCCGATCTCTGGAAACACCATATATTTT.

This chain connects TRBV20-1 to TRBJ1-5; TRBD1 matches at 8 bases. Germline V gene sequence: CDR1 DFQATT, CDR2 SNEGSKA (reference sequence). V was clipped by 2 bases and J by 5 bases; unmatched bases: 2. CDR3 length: 13 residues. CDR3 sequence: CSARPTGDQPQHF. Here the CDR3 DNA reads TGCAGTGCTAGACCGACAGGGGATCAGCCCCAGCATTTT.

This clonotype was counted at least ten times. The gene calls are TRBV7-6 and TRBJ2-7; D uncertain. Germline V gene sequence: CDR1 SGHVS, CDR2 FNYEAQ. The V and J ends lost 5 bases and 0 bases respectively, with 11 bases between them. This CDR3 has 14 amino acids. In DNA form, the CDR3 reads TGTGCCAGCAGCCCCAACGTGGGCTCCTACGAGCAGTACTTC. It translates to CASSPNVGSYEQYF.

This clonotype has more than one count but fewer than ten. This chain connects TRBV7-2 to TRBJ1-5, with 8 bases aligning to TRBD1. Germline V gene data show CDR1 as SGHTA and CDR2 as FQGNSA. The CDR3 has 14 residues. Unmatched junction bases numbered 5, after V lost 4 bases and J lost 6 bases. The CDR3 is CASSSQGATQPQHF. The CDR3 DNA is TGTGCCAGCAGCTCGCAGGGGGCTACTCAGCCCCAGCATTTT. Complete variable domain (other parts from reference TRBV7-2 and TRBJ1-5): GAGVSQSPSNKVTEKGKDVELRCDPISGHTALYWYRQSLGQGLEFLIYFQGNSAPDKSGLPSDRFSAERTGGSVSTLTIQRTQQEDSAVYLCASSSQGATQPQHFGDGTRLSIL.

The chain is built from TRBV5-4 and TRBJ2-1, with D perhaps TRBD2 (5 bases). This CDR3 is built from 16 residues. Germline loops: CDR1 SGHNT, CDR2 YYREEE (reference sequence). With 4 bases removed from V and 7 bases from J, the gap between germline ends came to 21 bases. The CDR3 loop is CASSPPTLGGLNEQFF. In DNA form, the CDR3 reads TGTGCCAGCAGCCCCCCCACCTTAGGAGGTTTGAATGAGCAGTTCTTC.

This clonotype was recorded once. The V call is TRBV5-4, the J call TRBJ2-1; perhaps D is TRBD1 or TRBD2 (5 bases each). Per the germline V gene, CDR1 is SGHNT and CDR2 is YYREEE (reference sequence). V lost 4 bases and J lost 8, with 10 bases in between. This CDR3 is 12 amino acids long. The CDR3 DNA reads as TGTGCCAGCAGCGGGACCGGCCATGAGCAGTTCTTC. Its protein is CASSGTGHEQFF.

The CDR3 is CASSLAGAGAVGNSPLHF. CDR3 sequence (DNA): TGTGCCAGCAGCTTAGCGGGCGCAGGGGCGGTGGGAAATTCACCCCTCCACTTT. The chain links TRBV7-8 to TRBJ1-6; perhaps TRBD1 as D (6 bases). Between the trimmed V and J ends, which lost 0 bases and 7 bases, there was a span of 19 bases. Germline V gene lookup returns CDR1 SGHVS and CDR2 FQNEAQ. The CDR3 is made up of 18 amino acids.

This clonotype showed up just a few times. V is TRBV27 and J is TRBJ2-1; D not certain. Germline CDR1 MNHEY, CDR2 SMNVEV (reference sequence). The V end was cut by 5 bases, the J end by 0 bases, with 14 bases between. The CDR3 consists of 16 residues. This chain's CDR3 is CASSPLAQSSYNEQFF. CDR3 coding DNA: TGTGCCAGCAGTCCGCTTGCGCAAAGCTCCTACAATGAGCAGTTCTTC.

This clonotype was found a few times. This rearrangement joins TRBV7-8 to TRBJ2-5; 9 bases align to TRBD2. This CDR3 is built from 18 residues. The V gene's germline CDR1 is SGHVS and CDR2 FQNEAQ. V trimming: 4 bases; J trimming: 4 bases; junction bases outside the gene matches: 16. The CDR3 is CASSYYKGGREGRETQYF. The CDR3 DNA sequence: TGTGCCAGCAGCTACTATAAGGGGGGGCGGGAGGGCCGAGAGACCCAGTACTTC.

V and J are TRBV6-1 and TRBJ2-7; 7 bases line up with TRBD1. This CDR3 is 14 amino acids long. Looked up from germline, CDR1 is MNHNS and CDR2 is SASEGT. V gave up 5 bases and J gave up 4 bases; unmatched junction bases: 8. The CDR3 DNA sequence: TGTGCCAGCAGTTGGCCGGGACAGCCATACGAGCAGTACTTC. This translates into CASSWPGQPYEQYF.

The V and J genes are TRBV5-1 and TRBJ2-3, with TRBD1 matching over 8 bases. Germline CDR1 SGHRS, CDR2 YFSETQ. Losses at the gene ends were 4 bases for V and 6 bases for J; bases not matched to a gene: 4. There are 13 residues in the CDR3. The CDR3 loop is CASSRQGADTQYF. Written as DNA, the CDR3 is TGCGCCAGCAGCAGGCAGGGGGCTGATACGCAGTATTTT.

J is TRBJ2-3 and V is TRBV11-3, with D unresolved. Germline lookup yields CDR1 SGHNT and CDR2 YENEEA. Between the trimmed V and J ends, which lost 3 bases and 2 bases, there was a span of 12 bases. The CDR3 runs 15 residues. This chain's CDR3 is CASSFGQTSTDTQYF. CDR3 sequence (DNA): TGTGCCAGCAGCTTTGGCCAGACGTCCACAGATACGCAGTATTTT.

This clonotype was seen many times. The chain joins TRBV9 to TRBJ2-2; D is uncertain. Trimming removed 0 bases at V and 0 bases at J, with 15 bases between. Germline V gene data show CDR1 as SGDLS and CDR2 as YYNGEE. The CDR3 sequence is 18 residues long. The CDR3 here is CASSVGPFTVANTGELFF. CDR3 coding DNA: TGTGCCAGCAGCGTAGGTCCTTTTACGGTGGCGAACACCGGGGAGCTGTTTTTT.

In regard to this clonotype: A much bigger clone sits one base away, suggesting this may be a read error. V and J are TRBV12-3 or TRBV12-4 and TRBJ2-1; TRBD2 matches at 12 bases. J gave up 9 bases and V 5 bases, and 5 bases lay outside the gene matches. This CDR3 contains 14 residues. The CDR3 nucleotides are TGTGCCAGCAGTGCGACTAGCGGGAGTGGTGAGCAGTTCTTC. Residues: CASSATSGSGEQFF.

The gene calls are TRBV11-2 and TRBJ2-1, with TRBD2 matching over 11 bases. J lost 5 bases, V lost 5 bases, and 5 bases had no gene match. The CDR3 covers 15 residues. From germline, CDR1 is SGHAT and CDR2 FQNNGV. The chain's CDR3 is CASSILAGENNEQFF. The CDR3 DNA follows: TGTGCCAGCAGCATACTAGCGGGAGAGAACAATGAGCAGTTCTTC.

This clonotype was picked up a small number of times. The J gene is TRBJ2-4, the V gene TRBV7-2; 8 bases line up with TRBD2. The germline CDR1 and CDR2 sequences are SGHTA and FQGNSA. There are 15 residues in the CDR3. V lost 2 bases, J lost 6 bases, and 6 bases stayed unmatched. CDR3 DNA sequence: TGTGCCAGCAGCTTAAAACCCGGGGGGGGAAACATTCAGTACTTC. Translating gives CASSLKPGGGNIQYF.

The DNA for the CDR3 is TGCAGCGAAAGCGGGAGGTTCCCCTACGAGCAGTACTTC. It yields the protein CSESGRFPYEQYF. The chain links TRBV20-1 to TRBJ2-7, with 9 nucleotides matching TRBD2. Germline V gives CDR1 DFQATT, CDR2 SNEGSKA (reference sequence). The CDR3 is 13 amino acids.